The 15 T cell receptor beta chains in this list originate from one sample, sequenced in a study of radiation and T cells in renal cell carcinoma. Time point here: blood 2 weeks post-SBRT. Treatment of the sample: 15 Gy SBRT to primary tumor, nephrectomy 4 weeks later. TCRdb keeps only in-frame clones here, not all; method: immunoSEQ multiplex PCR. The top ten clones hold 4.5% to 7% of a sample with 100,000 to 150,000 clones, about four fifths of them seen once. Here the sequenced sample was blood, taken from a patient whose treatment included radiotherapy and nephrectomy. The receptors originated from a man in his fifties or sixties with renal cell carcinoma.

This chain links TRBV9 with TRBJ1-2; D unclear. V was trimmed by 0 bases and J by 4 bases, leaving 7 bases between them. The CDR3 extends over 13 amino acids. Germline lookup yields CDR1 SGDLS and CDR2 YYNGEE. The CDR3 coding sequence is TGTGCCAGCAGCGTAGTATCGACCTATGGCTACACCTTC. Translating it yields CASSVVSTYGYTF. The full variable domain, completed using reference TRBV9 and TRBJ1-2, is DSGVTQTPKHLITATGQRVTLRCSPRSGDLSVYWYQQSLDQGLQFLIQYYNGEERAKGNILERFSAQQFPDLHSELNLSSLELGDSALYFCASSVVSTYGYTFGSGTRLTVV.

This clone was counted a few times. This chain joins TRBV7-2 and TRBJ2-2; TRBD2 matches at 10 bases. This CDR3 is built from 15 residues. The germline V gene has CDR1 SGHTA and CDR2 FQGNSA. Losses at the gene ends were 7 bases for V and 2 bases for J; bases not matched to a gene: 4. CDR3: CASNRLAGNTGELFF. As DNA, the CDR3 is TGTGCCAGCAACAGACTAGCGGGTAACACCGGGGAGCTGTTTTTT.

The V and J genes are TRBV7-9 and TRBJ2-5, with D possibly being TRBD2 (6 bases). CDR1 SEHNR and CDR2 FQNEAQ come from the germline V gene (reference sequence). V lost 5 bases, J lost 5 bases, and 9 bases lay in between. The CDR3 is 12 residues long. The CDR3 loop is CASSGGLETQYF. CDR3 nucleotide sequence: TGTGCCAGCAGCGGGGGGTTGGAGACCCAGTACTTC.

The chain links TRBV5-1 to TRBJ1-1; 9 bases align to TRBD1. J was trimmed by 6 bases and V by 2 bases; bases with no gene match: 5. This CDR3 is built from 14 residues. Germline V gene lookup returns CDR1 SGHRS and CDR2 YFSETQ. The chain's CDR3 is CASSFQDRGAEAFF. DNA for the CDR3: TGCGCCAGCAGCTTTCAGGACAGGGGCGCTGAAGCTTTCTTT.

This clone has just a few counts. This sequence joins TRBV2 and TRBJ2-1; TRBD2 aligns across 10 bases. Trimming cost V 10 bases and J 3 bases; bases outside gene matches: 12. Germline loops: CDR1 SNHLY, CDR2 FYNNEI. The CDR3 runs to 16 residues. The chain's CDR3 is CAIPRRASGSYNEQFF. CDR3 DNA sequence: TGTGCCATCCCGCGTCGGGCTAGCGGGAGCTACAATGAGCAGTTCTTC.

This chain links TRBV27 with TRBJ2-7, with D perhaps TRBD1 or TRBD2 (5 bases each). CDR1 is MNHEY, CDR2 SMNVEV, per germline (reference sequence). This CDR3 has 13 residues. V was cut by 4 bases and J by 3 bases, with 10 bases left in between. For the CDR3, the DNA is TGTGCCAGCAGTTGGGACCTCAACTACGAGCAGTACTTC. Translated: CASSWDLNYEQYF.

The rearrangement joins TRBV15 to TRBJ1-5, with D uncertain. V dropped 0 bases and J dropped 5 bases, with 11 bases sitting between them. Germline values: CDR1 LNHNV, CDR2 YYDKDF (reference sequence). The CDR3 loop spans 15 amino acids. CDR3 loop: CATSRDKREHQPQHF. The CDR3 coding sequence is TGTGCCACCAGCAGAGATAAAAGGGAACATCAGCCCCAGCATTTT.

The gene calls are TRBV30 and TRBJ2-3; D not resolved. This CDR3 region has 12 residues. Trimming removed 2 bases at V and 1 base at J, with 4 bases between. Germline-derived CDR1 and CDR2 are GTSNPN and SVGIG (reference sequence). CDR3: CAWSIGTDTQYF. The CDR3 DNA follows: TGTGCCTGGAGTATAGGCACAGATACGCAGTATTTT.

This sequence joins TRBV2 and TRBJ2-3, with D hard to call. This CDR3 spans 12 amino acids. CDR1 and CDR2 from the germline V gene are SNHLY and FYNNEI. V lost 4 bases and J 4 bases, leaving 6 bases between the germline ends. The CDR3 sequence is CASSVGADTQYF. The CDR3 DNA is TGTGCCAGCAGTGTCGGTGCAGATACGCAGTATTTT.

This rearrangement joins TRBV2 to TRBJ2-7; no reliable D call. Trimming took 7 bases from V and 2 from J, leaving 12 bases between them. Looked up from germline, CDR1 is SNHLY and CDR2 is FYNNEI. This CDR3 is built from 13 residues. This CDR3 reads CASNSRRPYEQYF. The CDR3 bases are TGTGCCAGCAACTCGAGACGTCCCTACGAGCAGTACTTC. Full variable domain (rest looked up from reference TRBV2 and TRBJ2-7): EPEVTQTPSHQVTQMGQEVILRCVPISNHLYFYWYRQILGQKVEFLVSFYNNEISEKSEIFDDQFSVERPDGSNFTLKIRSTKLEDSAMYFCASNSRRPYEQYFGPGTRLTVT.

This chain connects TRBV7-9 to TRBJ1-3; 7 positions agree with TRBD1. Germline V CDR1 and CDR2: SEHNR, FQNEAQ (reference sequence). CDR3 length: 13 amino acids. V dropped 11 bases and J dropped 2; count of bases not matched to a gene: 6. In DNA, the CDR3 is TGTGCCGGCGAAGGGACAGCTGGAAACACCATATATTTT. It encodes CAGEGTAGNTIYF. The full variable domain, rest sourced from reference TRBV7-9 and TRBJ1-3, is DTGVSQNPRHKITKRGQNVTFRCDPISEHNRLYWYRQTLGQGPEFLTYFQNEAQLEKSRLLSDRFSAERPKGSFSTLEIQRTEQGDSAMYLCAGEGTAGNTIYFGEGSWLTVV.

This chain uses TRBV18 with TRBJ2-1; 15 bases agree with TRBD2. J gave up 7 bases and V 1 base, and 2 bases lay outside the gene matches. Germline assignment: CDR1 KGHSH and CDR2 LQKENI. CDR3 length equals 16 residues. In nucleotides, the CDR3 is TGTGCCAGCTCACCACGGACTAGCGGGAGGGGAAATGAGCAGTTCTTC. Translated, it gives CASSPRTSGRGNEQFF.

V is TRBV5-1 and J is TRBJ1-3; possible D gene TRBD1, 6 bases. CDR3 length equals 15 residues. The V gene's germline CDR1 is SGHRS and CDR2 YFSETQ. The ends were cut back, 2 bases at V and 3 bases at J, with 12 bases in the middle. The CDR3 nucleotides are TGCGCCAGCAGCTTACGGGGGGCGCGTGGAAACACCATATATTTT. It yields the protein CASSLRGARGNTIYF.

The chain joins TRBV6-4 to TRBJ2-3, with D possibly being TRBD2 (6 bases). Germline assignment: CDR1 MRHNA and CDR2 SNTAGT. The CDR3 is 16 residues long. V gave up 5 bases and J gave up 0 bases, with 15 bases separating them. The CDR3 loop is CASSRLGGASTDTQYF. The CDR3 DNA reads TGTGCCAGCAGTCGACTCGGGGGAGCTAGCACAGATACGCAGTATTTT.

The V call is TRBV5-1, the J call TRBJ2-2; TRBD2 matches at 7 bases. This CDR3 comprises 14 residues. The J segment lost 6 bases and the V segment lost 1 base, leaving 3 bases of the junction unmatched. The germline V gene encodes CDR1 SGHRS and CDR2 YFSETQ. This chain's CDR3 is CASSLKTSAGELFF. As DNA, the CDR3 is TGCGCCAGCAGCTTGAAAACTAGCGCCGGGGAGCTGTTTTTT.